Shown below are 20 T cell receptor beta chains from a single sample sequenced in a study of blood T cell repertoires in COVID-19 (dated by TCRdb to the early 2020s). Libraries were made using the immunoSEQ multiplex PCR assay. Here the immuneACCESS table is served through TCRdb, limited to in-frame sequences with V and J called. Missing clones are a known gap in these copies; in checked studies unresolved V genes cover under half, and the rest lacks a known reason. The sample table shows some 150,000 clones, and roughly 80% are seen once. The ten largest clones add up to over 2% of the sample. Sequenced input: peripheral blood. These receptors were collected from a man in his sixties or seventies with acute or convalescent COVID-19.

The chain carries TRBV4-1 and TRBJ2-2; TRBD2 matches at 15 bases. Losses at the gene ends were 0 bases for V and 2 bases for J; bases not matched to a gene: 13. The CDR3 has 22 residues. Germline loops: CDR1 MGHRA, CDR2 YSYEKL. The DNA for the CDR3 is TGCGCCAGCAGCCAAGATTGGGGTAGGGGACTAGCGGGGGGCCTCAACACCGGGGAGCTGTTTTTT. Translating gives CASSQDWGRGLAGGLNTGELFF.

This chain joins TRBV20-1 and TRBJ2-3, with D possibly matching TRBD2 (6 bases). Trimming took 3 bases from V and 10 from J, leaving 11 bases between them. The germline gives CDR1 DFQATT, CDR2 SNEGSKA (reference sequence). The CDR3 covers 11 residues. CDR3 amino acids: CSASWGVAQYF. The DNA of the CDR3 is TGCAGTGCTAGTTGGGGGGTGGCGCAGTATTTT.

This chain uses TRBV27 with TRBJ1-4; no clear D. Germline V gene data show CDR1 as MNHEY and CDR2 as SMNVEV (reference sequence). This CDR3 has 13 residues. V was trimmed by 1 base and J by 9 bases, leaving 9 bases between them. CDR3 in DNA: TGTGCCAGCAGTTTATGGGCGAAGCAAAAACTGTTTTTT. Translated: CASSLWAKQKLFF.

V usage is TRBV18 and J usage is TRBJ1-4; D ambiguous. The germline V and J ends were trimmed by 3 bases and 6 bases, with 17 bases remaining between them. There are 16 residues in the CDR3. Germline V lookup: CDR1 KGHSH, CDR2 LQKENI. This CDR3 reads CASSPWASSTDEKLFF. Written as DNA, the CDR3 is TGTGCCAGCTCACCGTGGGCAAGTTCGACGGATGAAAAACTGTTTTTT.

The chain is built from TRBV5-4 and TRBJ2-1; D uncertain. The V gene's germline CDR1 is SGHNT and CDR2 YYREEE (reference sequence). The CDR3 sequence is 14 residues long. Trimming took 0 bases from V and 2 from J, leaving 6 bases between them. The CDR3 is CASSLAVAYNEQFF. CDR3 nucleotide sequence: TGTGCCAGCAGCTTGGCCGTAGCCTACAATGAGCAGTTCTTC. The variable domain in full, with the rest retrieved from reference TRBV5-4 and TRBJ2-1, is ETGVTQSPTHLIKTRGQQVTLRCSSQSGHNTVSWYQQALGQGPQFIFQYYREEENGRGNFPPRFSGLQFPNYSSELNVNALELDDSALYLCASSLAVAYNEQFFGPGTRLTVL.

This clone appeared a few times. The chain is built from TRBV2 and TRBJ2-2; 14 nucleotides align to TRBD2. In germline, CDR1 is SNHLY, CDR2 FYNNEI. This CDR3 spans 16 amino acids. Trimming cost V 7 bases and J 7 bases; bases outside gene matches: 8. The CDR3 DNA sequence: TGTGCCAGCAAGCGACTAGCGGGGGGGCAGGTCGGGGAGCTGTTTTTT. As protein: CASKRLAGGQVGELFF.

A few counts support this clone. This rearrangement joins TRBV6-2 or TRBV6-3 to TRBJ2-2; D perhaps matches TRBD1 (5 bases). This CDR3 is 16 amino acids long. The germline V gene has CDR1 MNHEY and CDR2 SVGEGT. The ends were cut back, 2 bases at V and 0 bases at J, with 10 bases in the middle. This chain's CDR3 is CASSYGAGTNTGELFF. For the CDR3, the DNA is TGTGCCAGCAGTTACGGGGCAGGCACGAACACCGGGGAGCTGTTTTTT.

The J gene is TRBJ2-7, the V gene TRBV3-1 (or the pseudogene TRBV3-2); 10 nucleotides match TRBD2. The germline gives CDR1 LGHDT, CDR2 YNNKEL (reference sequence). Trimming removed 4 bases from V and 7 bases from J; junction bases left unmatched: 16. This CDR3 contains 17 residues. CDR3 residues: CASSRRKGVAGGMEQYF. As DNA, the CDR3 is TGTGCCAGCAGCCGAAGAAAGGGCGTAGCGGGAGGAATGGAGCAGTACTTC.

The genes are TRBV9 and TRBJ2-3; 8 bases are shared with TRBD2. Trimming removed 1 base from V and 0 bases from J; junction bases left unmatched: 4. The length of the CDR3 is 16 residues. The germline gives CDR1 SGDLS, CDR2 YYNGEE. The CDR3 region is CASSVMGGRSTDTQYF. The CDR3 DNA reads TGTGCCAGCAGCGTAATGGGCGGGAGGAGCACAGATACGCAGTATTTT. The full variable domain, in which reference TRBV9 and TRBJ2-3 provide the parts outside the CDR3, is DSGVTQTPKHLITATGQRVTLRCSPRSGDLSVYWYQQSLDQGLQFLIQYYNGEERAKGNILERFSAQQFPDLHSELNLSSLELGDSALYFCASSVMGGRSTDTQYFGPGTRLTVL.

The chain employs TRBV10-3 and TRBJ1-2, with a tentative D call TRBD1 (5 bases). The V end was cut by 0 bases, the J end by 7 bases, with 15 bases between. CDR3 size: 15 residues. Germline loops: CDR1 ENHRY, CDR2 SYGVKD. CDR3 residues: CAISESIGRVGGYTF. The CDR3 DNA reads as TGTGCCATCAGTGAGTCGATCGGCAGGGTGGGTGGCTACACCTTC.

In this sample, this clone turned up once. The chain recombines TRBV10-1 with TRBJ2-3, with 8 bases matching TRBD2. Trimming at V came to 1 base and at J to 0 bases, leaving 3 bases not matched to a gene. Per the germline V gene, CDR1 is WNHNN and CDR2 is SYGVQD (reference sequence). The CDR3 length is 16 residues. The CDR3 DNA reads TGCGCCAGCAGTGAGTTCGCTAGCGGGAGCACAGATACGCAGTATTTT. Amino acid sequence: CASSEFASGSTDTQYF.

The chain recombines TRBV1 with TRBJ2-2; the table names TRBD2, a call not compared with the DNA. TRBV1 is a pseudogene locus. The CDR3 covers 20 residues. CDR3 amino acids: CTSSTHRDARGDPNTGELFF. CDR3 nucleotide sequence: TGCACCAGCAGCACCCATCGCGACGCCCGGGGGGACCCGAACACCGGGGAGCTGTTTTTT.

This chain uses TRBV20-1 with TRBJ1-5; D might be TRBD1 (5 bases). There are 14 residues in the CDR3. V lost 3 bases and J 5 bases, leaving 14 bases between the germline ends. Germline-derived CDR1 and CDR2 are DFQATT and SNEGSKA (reference sequence). The CDR3 sequence: CSASRGPGDQPQHF. As DNA, the CDR3 is TGCAGTGCTAGTAGGGGACCGGGGGATCAGCCCCAGCATTTT.

V usage is TRBV12-3 or TRBV12-4 and J usage is TRBJ2-7, with 7 bases matching TRBD1. The V and J ends lost 6 bases and 4 bases, in that order; junction bases with no gene match: 3. This CDR3 comprises 12 residues. DNA of the CDR3: TGTGCCAGCAGCACGACAGGGTACGAGCAGTACTTC. Its translation is CASSTTGYEQYF.

The chain carries TRBV3-1 (or the pseudogene TRBV3-2) and TRBJ1-2, with D maybe TRBD1 (6 bases). Trimming shortened V by 4 bases and J by 5 bases, and 17 bases separated the two germline ends. Germline V gene sequence: CDR1 LGHDT, CDR2 YNNKEL (reference sequence). CDR3 length: 15 amino acids. CDR3 in DNA: TGTGCCAGCAGCCCGCGTAGGACAGCAGATTATGGCTACACCTTC. It yields the protein CASSPRRTADYGYTF.

The rearrangement uses TRBV6-6 and TRBJ1-6; no clear D gene. CDR3 length: 17 amino acids. V dropped 5 bases and J dropped 1 base, with 15 bases sitting between them. Germline CDR1 MNHNY, CDR2 SVGAGI (reference sequence). CDR3 sequence: CASSHRDRSSYNSPLHF. CDR3 nucleotide sequence: TGTGCCAGCAGTCACCGGGATCGGAGTTCCTATAATTCACCCCTCCACTTT.

The J gene is TRBJ2-5, the V gene TRBV28, with TRBD2 as a possible D gene (6 bases). Germline V gives CDR1 MDHEN, CDR2 SYDVKM. V lost 2 bases and J 3 bases, leaving 16 bases between the germline ends. The CDR3 runs 16 residues. This CDR3 is CASSLEFGRGEETQYF. CDR3 nucleotides: TGTGCCAGCAGTTTAGAGTTCGGGAGAGGGGAAGAGACCCAGTACTTC.

This clone was observed a single time. The rearrangement uses TRBV28 and TRBJ1-2; 10 nucleotides agree with TRBD1. The CDR3 is made up of 15 amino acids. The V and J ends lost 5 bases and 6 bases, in that order; junction bases with no gene match: 9. Per germline, CDR1 MDHEN and CDR2 SYDVKM. This CDR3 is CASSTEGQGRHGYTF. In nucleotides, the CDR3 is TGTGCCAGCAGTACAGAGGGACAGGGGAGGCATGGCTACACCTTC.

The V call is TRBV24-1, the J call TRBJ1-2; TRBD1 might be the D (5 bases). The CDR3 covers 15 residues. The germline V gene has CDR1 KGHDR and CDR2 SFDVKD. Trimming removed 3 bases from V and 2 bases from J, with 12 bases in between. The CDR3 here is CATSDPFAGNYGYTF. The CDR3 DNA reads TGTGCCACCAGTGATCCCTTTGCAGGGAACTATGGCTACACCTTC.

This rearrangement joins TRBV7-9 to TRBJ1-2, with TRBD1 identical over 7 bases. Unmatched junction bases numbered 6, after V lost 4 bases and J lost 4 bases. CDR1 and CDR2 (germline): SEHNR, FQNEAQ (reference sequence). The CDR3 extends over 14 amino acids. For the CDR3, the DNA is TGTGCCAGCAGCTCGGGACAGAACAGCTATGGCTACACCTTC. Its protein product is CASSSGQNSYGYTF.